The present entry profiles one T cell receptor beta chain with its context. Antigen specificity is unknown. This entry comes from a study of shared clonotypes between healthy human individuals. Study observations and caveats: Owing to a small donor count, the genetic and exposure-history diversity represented was limited.

Adult donors, all healthy and HIV-negative, had no recent acute infections or vaccinations. In the authors' methods: With immunoSEQ giving junction-only sequences and no quality scores, filtering differed. Method: immunoSEQ multiplex PCR; TCRdb's copy keeps in-frame clones and lacks some. V and J calls plus clone size are reproduced from that table; the DNA served to infer D and trimming. Of approximately 500,000 clones in the sample, 65% to 85% were seen once. What was sequenced was PBMCs. The source is a woman in her thirties or forties in good health. Some clones in this sample may be carry-over from other donors' samples.

This CDR3 is CSAGTSYEQYF. In DNA, the CDR3 is TGCAGTGCCGGGACTTCCTACGAGCAGTACTTC. V gene TRBV20-1 combines with J gene TRBJ2-7, with a tentative D call TRBD2 (6 bases). Deletions cut 6 bases from V and 1 base from J, with 7 bases between. This CDR3 spans 11 amino acids. Germline CDR1 is DFQATT and CDR2 is SNEGSKA (reference sequence).